The 18 T cell receptor beta chains presented below share a single source sample, sequenced in a study of graft-versus-host responses after intestinal transplantation. Clones were sequenced by immunoSEQ multiplex PCR, and TCRdb holds only the in-frame ones, with some missing. The sample contains around 90,000 clones, around 93% of which appear only once. For these TCRs, the target antigens are not known. Sequencing used unstimulated CD8+ T cells sorted from spleen or lymph node cells, obtained before transplant. The source of these receptors is a human donor who was the organ donor for an intestinal transplant.

The table lists this clone with a count of one. The gene calls are TRBV10-3 and TRBJ2-1; TRBD2 aligns across 10 bases. The ends lost 6 bases at V and 8 bases at J; junction bases unmatched: 7. Germline V gives CDR1 ENHRY, CDR2 SYGVKD. The CDR3 loop spans 14 amino acids. CDR3 sequence (DNA): TGTGCCATCAGGGCTAGCGGGAGCTTCCATGAGCAGTTCTTC. It yields the protein CAIRASGSFHEQFF.

This clone has a handful of counts. This chain connects TRBV30 to TRBJ2-7, with TRBD2 identical over 8 bases. The CDR3 contains 12 residues. V gave up 8 bases and J gave up 6 bases; unmatched junction bases: 9. Germline V gene sequence: CDR1 GTSNPN, CDR2 SVGIG (reference sequence). CDR3 nucleotide sequence: TGTGCCGGGACTAGTTCAGGGTCCGAGCAGTACTTC. It is translated as CAGTSSGSEQYF.

The chain couples TRBV7-9 to TRBJ2-7, with D possibly matching TRBD2 (6 bases). V was shortened by 5 bases and J by 3 bases, with 14 bases between the two germline ends. The V gene's germline CDR1 is SEHNR and CDR2 FQNEAQ (reference sequence). CDR3 length equals 14 residues. CDR3 in amino acids: CASSPGGLSYEQYF. The CDR3 nucleotides are TGTGCCAGCAGCCCCGGGGGACTCAGCTACGAGCAGTACTTC.

The chain combines TRBV11-3 with TRBJ2-5, with D perhaps matching TRBD2 (6 bases). CDR1 and CDR2 (germline): SGHNT, YENEEA. This CDR3 spans 16 amino acids. V shed 5 bases and J shed 5 bases, with 21 bases lying between them. The CDR3 region has the DNA TGTGCCAGCAGCCCAACTATGGGACTTCCGTACGAGACCCAGTACTTC. Its protein is CASSPTMGLPYETQYF.

DNA for the CDR3: TGTGCCAGCTCCCCTGACAGGGTCGAAGTAAATACTGAAGCTTTCTTT. The encoded protein is CASSPDRVEVNTEAFF. The chain combines TRBV18 with TRBJ1-1; 7 nucleotides align to TRBD1. CDR1 is KGHSH and CDR2 is LQKENI in the germline V gene. The CDR3 has 16 residues. V dropped 6 bases and J dropped 5; count of bases not matched to a gene: 15.

The genes are TRBV12-5 and TRBJ2-3; 9 positions match TRBD1. The CDR3 is 15 residues long. Germline loops: CDR1 LGHNT, CDR2 FRNRAP. The V and J ends lost 6 bases and 3 bases, in that order; junction bases with no gene match: 7. For the CDR3, the DNA is TGTGCTAGTGGCTCGGACAGGGGTGGGACAGATACGCAGTATTTT. Translating gives CASGSDRGGTDTQYF.

The chain recombines TRBV19 with TRBJ2-7; D possibly corresponds to TRBD1 (6 bases). The CDR3 totals 13 residues. V was shortened by 4 bases and J by 4 bases, with 11 bases between the two germline ends. Looked up from germline, CDR1 is LNHDA and CDR2 is SQIVND (reference sequence). The CDR3 nucleotides are TGTGCCAGTAGTACCCGGACAGCTTACGAGCAGTACTTC. It is translated as CASSTRTAYEQYF.

The chain has TRBV4-1 and TRBJ2-7, with a possible D match to TRBD2 (6 bases). This CDR3 spans 16 amino acids. Germline lookup yields CDR1 MGHRA and CDR2 YSYEKL. The V gene lost 2 bases and the J gene lost 5 bases, with 19 bases spanning the gap. The CDR3 sequence: CASSQPRTAGIHEQYF. The CDR3 DNA sequence: TGCGCCAGCAGCCAACCCCGGACCGCGGGAATCCACGAGCAGTACTTC.

The chain recombines TRBV4-3 with TRBJ2-2, with D tentatively TRBD1 (5 bases). Germline-derived CDR1 and CDR2 are LGHNA and YSLEER. The V end was cut by 0 bases, the J end by 8 bases, with 13 bases between. The length of the CDR3 is 15 residues. The CDR3: CASSQDLQGPGELFF. In nucleotides, the CDR3 is TGCGCCAGCAGCCAAGATCTGCAGGGTCCGGGGGAGCTGTTTTTT.

The chain is built from TRBV13 and TRBJ1-4; 9 bases are a match to TRBD1. There are 14 residues in the CDR3. V was clipped by 5 bases and J by 8 bases; unmatched bases: 6. Germline V gives CDR1 PRHDT, CDR2 FYEKMQ (reference sequence). CDR3 DNA: TGTGCCAGCAGCCGGACAGGGGAGAGGGAAAAACTGTTTTTT. It encodes CASSRTGEREKLFF.

The rearrangement uses TRBV27 and TRBJ2-3; a weak D match, TRBD2 (7 bases). Looked up from germline, CDR1 is MNHEY and CDR2 is SMNVEV (reference sequence). Trimming removed 3 bases from V and 0 bases from J, with 19 bases in between. This CDR3 region has 18 residues. The CDR3 nucleotides read TGTGCCAGCAGTTTCCCCAGCGGGACAATCCCTAGCACAGATACGCAGTATTTT. As protein: CASSFPSGTIPSTDTQYF.

The rearrangement uses TRBV19 and TRBJ2-3; D is perhaps TRBD1 (5 bases). The CDR3 spans 12 residues. Trimming took off 7 bases at V and 3 bases at J, with 8 bases between the two ends. Germline V gives CDR1 LNHDA, CDR2 SQIVND (reference sequence). Here the CDR3 reads CASNQGTDTQYF. CDR3 DNA sequence: TGTGCCAGTAATCAGGGTACAGATACGCAGTATTTT.

The chain combines TRBV7-9 with TRBJ1-6, with D maybe TRBD1 (6 bases). Trimming took 2 bases from V and 10 from J, leaving 12 bases between them. Germline-derived CDR1 and CDR2 are SEHNR and FQNEAQ (reference sequence). This CDR3 contains 14 residues. The CDR3 sequence is CASSLQQGRSPLHF. CDR3 nucleotide sequence: TGTGCCAGCAGCTTACAACAGGGTAGATCACCCCTCCACTTT.

This clone has more than one count but fewer than ten. The rearrangement links TRBV6-5 to TRBJ1-6, with D possibly being TRBD1 (6 bases). V lost 11 bases, J lost 10 bases, and 21 bases lay in between. This CDR3 comprises 14 residues. CDR1 MNHEY and CDR2 SVGAGI come from the germline V gene. In DNA, the CDR3 is TGTGCCGGGACCCTAACAGGGCGCGGATCACCCCTCCACTTT. Its translation: CAGTLTGRGSPLHF.

The chain carries TRBV28 and TRBJ2-3; no reliable D call. Trimming took 5 bases from V and 3 from J, leaving 12 bases between them. The CDR3 sequence is 14 residues long. The V gene's germline CDR1 is MDHEN and CDR2 SYDVKM. DNA for the CDR3: TGTGCCAGCAGTACCGACGACATGACAGATACGCAGTATTTT. Amino acids: CASSTDDMTDTQYF.

This sequence joins TRBV28 and TRBJ2-7; TRBD1 aligns across 9 bases. J was trimmed by 2 bases and V by 6 bases; bases with no gene match: 8. This CDR3 is built from 15 residues. Per germline, CDR1 MDHEN and CDR2 SYDVKM. This CDR3 reads CASRQNRDRAYEQYF. The CDR3, as DNA: TGTGCCAGCAGGCAAAACCGGGACAGGGCCTACGAGCAGTACTTC. Full variable domain (rest looked up from reference TRBV28 and TRBJ2-7): DVKVTQSSRYLVKRTGEKVFLECVQDMDHENMFWYRQDPGLGLRLIYFSYDVKMKEKGDIPEGYSVSREKKERFSLILESASTNQTSMYLCASRQNRDRAYEQYFGPGTRLTVT.

The chain combines TRBV6-5 with TRBJ1-6; possibly TRBD1 for D (6 bases). The length of the CDR3 is 14 residues. V was clipped by 4 bases and J by 8 bases, with 12 bases between them. CDR1 and CDR2 from the germline V gene are MNHEY and SVGAGI. This CDR3 is CASSLGGADSPLHF. CDR3 in DNA: TGTGCCAGCAGTTTAGGGGGGGCAGATTCACCCCTCCACTTT.

This clone was observed once. The chain has TRBV27 and TRBJ2-7, with 8 bases matching TRBD2. Per germline, CDR1 MNHEY and CDR2 SMNVEV (reference sequence). This CDR3 comprises 14 residues. V lost 3 bases and J lost 1; bases outside the gene matches: 2. CDR3 DNA sequence: TGTGCCAGCAGTTTTACTAGCGGTTCCTACGAGCAGTACTTC. This gives the protein CASSFTSGSYEQYF.